The rows below give T cell receptor beta chains drawn from one sample of a study of early T cells in non-severe SARS-CoV-2 infection. One entry per CDR3 protein, called by TCRdb with MiXCR from the 5' RACE reads. The table lists more than 90,000 distinct CDR3 sequences, less than 15% of them singletons. Sequenced: whole blood. These receptors were obtained from an adult who was a healthcare worker with PCR-confirmed SARS-CoV-2 infection or an uninfected control (not recorded which). The CDR3 runs from the conserved cysteine through the conserved F or W. D genes are given only for firm matches. Expanded clones are given a class, and other clones once, few, many or no size at all.

v_call: TRBV11-2; j_call: TRBJ2-3; clone_size: NA; d_call: NA; cdr3_nt: TGTGCCAGCAGCTTATTGAGCGGGAGCACAGATACGCAGTATTTT; cdr3_aa: CASSLLSGSTDTQYF
v_call: TRBV28; j_call: TRBJ2-1; clone_size: NA; d_call: NA; cdr3_nt: TGTGCCAGCACATCGGGGAGTCAGGCCGGTGACAATGAGCAGTTCTTC; cdr3_aa: CASTSGSQAGDNEQFF
v_call: TRBV29-1; j_call: TRBJ2-7; clone_size: NA; d_call: NA; cdr3_nt: TGCAGCGTTACCTATGCTCCTGGTCACAGCTACTACGAGCAGTACTTC; cdr3_aa: CSVTYAPGHSYYEQYF
v_call: TRBV12-3/TRBV12-4; j_call: TRBJ1-5; clone_size: few; d_call: TRBD1; cdr3_nt: TGTGCCAGCAGTGACAGGGGGGGTCAGCCCCAGCATTTT; cdr3_aa: CASSDRGGQPQHF
v_call: TRBV9; j_call: TRBJ2-7; clone_size: few; d_call: TRBD1; cdr3_nt: TGTGCCAGCAGCGGACCCTACAGGGGGCGGCCCTACGAGCAGTACTTC; cdr3_aa: CASSGPYRGRPYEQYF
v_call: TRBV28; j_call: TRBJ1-2; clone_size: NA; d_call: NA; cdr3_nt: TGTGCCAGCAGTTTTGGTGACATTCGGGGCTACACCTTC; cdr3_aa: CASSFGDIRGYTF
v_call: TRBV5-8; j_call: TRBJ1-3; clone_size: many; d_call: NA; cdr3_nt: TGTGCCAGCAGCTTTTCCACGAGCTCTGAAAACACCATATATTTT; cdr3_aa: CASSFSTSSENTIYF
v_call: TRBV18; j_call: TRBJ1-6; clone_size: few; d_call: NA; cdr3_nt: TGTGCCAGCTCACCTGAATTTAAGCAGGGGAGCCTTCTCCACTTT; cdr3_aa: CASSPEFKQGSLLHF
v_call: TRBV5-6; j_call: TRBJ2-1; clone_size: few; d_call: NA; cdr3_nt: TGTGCCAGCACCCAGGGGACGGTCTACAATGAGCAGTTCTTC; cdr3_aa: CASTQGTVYNEQFF
v_call: TRBV7-2; j_call: TRBJ1-5; clone_size: NA; d_call: TRBD1; cdr3_nt: TGTGCCAGCAGCATCGACAGGGGCCAGCCCCAGCATTTT; cdr3_aa: CASSIDRGQPQHF
v_call: TRBV6-5; j_call: TRBJ2-3; clone_size: NA; d_call: NA; cdr3_nt: TGTGCCAGCAGTTACTGGGCAGGATGGTCGAGCACAGATACGCAGTATTTT; cdr3_aa: CASSYWAGWSSTDTQYF
v_call: TRBV28; j_call: TRBJ1-1; clone_size: many; d_call: TRBD1; cdr3_nt: TGTGCCAGCGACAGGGGCACTGAAGCTTTCTTT; cdr3_aa: CASDRGTEAFF
v_call: TRBV7-2; j_call: TRBJ1-2; clone_size: many; d_call: NA; cdr3_nt: TGTGCCAGCAGCCGAACACGGGGATATGGCTACACCTTC; cdr3_aa: CASSRTRGYGYTF
v_call: TRBV7-6; j_call: TRBJ1-6; clone_size: many; d_call: NA; cdr3_nt: TGTGCCAGCAGCTTAGAGGGCGCGGGGCACGACTCACCCCTCCACTTT; cdr3_aa: CASSLEGAGHDSPLHF
v_call: TRBV12-3/TRBV12-4; j_call: TRBJ2-2; clone_size: NA; d_call: NA; cdr3_nt: TGTGCCAGCAGTTTAGAGACAGGCAACACCGGGGAGCTGTTTTTT; cdr3_aa: CASSLETGNTGELFF
v_call: TRBV2; j_call: TRBJ2-1; clone_size: few; d_call: TRBD2; cdr3_nt: TGTGCCAGCAGGAGGGTAGCGGGGGGGCGGAATGAGCAGTTCTTC; cdr3_aa: CASRRVAGGRNEQFF
v_call: TRBV28; j_call: TRBJ1-2; clone_size: NA; d_call: TRBD1; cdr3_nt: TGTGCCAGCAGAGGGACAGGGGGGAATTATGGCTACACCTTC; cdr3_aa: CASRGTGGNYGYTF
v_call: TRBV28; j_call: TRBJ2-1; clone_size: NA; d_call: NA; cdr3_nt: TGTGCCAGCAGTACGGGACTCCGTCCGTTCTTC; cdr3_aa: CASSTGLRPFF
v_call: TRBV11-2; j_call: TRBJ2-2; clone_size: NA; d_call: NA; cdr3_nt: TGTGCCAGCAGCTCACTCCAGGGAAGAACCGGGGAGCTGTTTTTT; cdr3_aa: CASSSLQGRTGELFF
v_call: TRBV4-1; j_call: TRBJ1-2; clone_size: NA; d_call: TRBD1; cdr3_nt: TGCGCCAGCAGCCATTCCCCGGGGACAGCCTATGGCTACACCTTC; cdr3_aa: CASSHSPGTAYGYTF
v_call: TRBV7-2; j_call: TRBJ2-2; clone_size: few; d_call: NA; cdr3_nt: TGTGCCAGCAGCTTGGGAGCACCCCTTACCACCGGGGAGCTGTTTTTT; cdr3_aa: CASSLGAPLTTGELFF
v_call: TRBV29-1; j_call: TRBJ2-1; clone_size: few; d_call: NA; cdr3_nt: TGCAGCGTTGAAGTTGGGACCGGGTTGACCTACAATGAGCAGTTCTTC; cdr3_aa: CSVEVGTGLTYNEQFF
v_call: TRBV11-1; j_call: TRBJ2-5; clone_size: NA; d_call: NA; cdr3_nt: TGTGCCAGCAGCTCGACGGGACATCTTCACGAGACCCAGTACTTC; cdr3_aa: CASSSTGHLHETQYF
v_call: TRBV29-1; j_call: TRBJ1-2; clone_size: few; d_call: TRBD1; cdr3_nt: TGCAGCGTTGAGAGAAAGAGACAGGGATATGGCTACACCTTC; cdr3_aa: CSVERKRQGYGYTF
v_call: TRBV6-2/TRBV6-3; j_call: TRBJ2-6; clone_size: many; d_call: NA; cdr3_nt: TGTGCCAGCAGTTATGCAAAGCCTTCTGGGGCCAACGTCCTGACTTTC; cdr3_aa: CASSYAKPSGANVLTF
v_call: TRBV6-1; j_call: TRBJ1-5; clone_size: NA; d_call: NA; cdr3_nt: TGTGCCAGCAGTGTCGACAGTAGCAATCAGCCCCAGCATTTT; cdr3_aa: CASSVDSSNQPQHF
v_call: TRBV6-5; j_call: TRBJ2-3; clone_size: few; d_call: TRBD2; cdr3_nt: TGTGCCAGCAGTTGGAGCGGGGGACGCACAGATACGCAGTATTTT; cdr3_aa: CASSWSGGRTDTQYF
v_call: TRBV7-9; j_call: TRBJ2-3; clone_size: NA; d_call: TRBD2; cdr3_nt: TGTGCCAGCAGCTCACCCTTAGCGGGGGGTTTAGATACGCAGTATTTT; cdr3_aa: CASSSPLAGGLDTQYF
v_call: TRBV12-3/TRBV12-4; j_call: TRBJ2-5; clone_size: NA; d_call: TRBD2; cdr3_nt: TGTGCCAGCAGCGCACGTCCTAGCGGGGGGTACCAAGAGACCCAGTACTTC; cdr3_aa: CASSARPSGGYQETQYF
v_call: TRBV6-5; j_call: TRBJ1-2; clone_size: NA; d_call: NA; cdr3_nt: TGTGCCAGCAGTCGACAGGAGCTCTATGGCTACACCTTC; cdr3_aa: CASSRQELYGYTF
v_call: TRBV29-1; j_call: TRBJ2-7; clone_size: NA; d_call: TRBD2; cdr3_nt: TGCAGCGTTTCAGCGGGGCGCTCCTACGAGCAGTACTTC; cdr3_aa: CSVSAGRSYEQYF
v_call: TRBV7-9; j_call: TRBJ2-5; clone_size: many; d_call: NA; cdr3_nt: TGTGCCAGCAGCTTACGGGAAGCCCAGTACTTC; cdr3_aa: CASSLREAQYF
v_call: TRBV2; j_call: TRBJ2-5; clone_size: few; d_call: NA; cdr3_nt: TGTGCCAGCAGAGGGGACCCCTTCGGGACCCAGTACTTC; cdr3_aa: CASRGDPFGTQYF
v_call: TRBV27; j_call: TRBJ2-3; clone_size: NA; d_call: NA; cdr3_nt: TGTGCCAGCAGTGGGCTCCACAATACAGATACGCAGTATTTT; cdr3_aa: CASSGLHNTDTQYF
v_call: TRBV11-2; j_call: TRBJ1-4; clone_size: NA; d_call: TRBD1; cdr3_nt: TGTGCCAGCAGGACCGGGACAGGGTTTACAACTAATGAAAAACTGTTTTTT; cdr3_aa: CASRTGTGFTTNEKLFF
v_call: TRBV3-1; j_call: TRBJ2-5; clone_size: many; d_call: NA; cdr3_nt: TGTGCCAGCAGCCCGCCCCTTTTCACAGGATCGCAAGAGACCCAGTACTTC; cdr3_aa: CASSPPLFTGSQETQYF
v_call: TRBV9; j_call: TRBJ2-2; clone_size: NA; d_call: TRBD2; cdr3_nt: TGTGCCAGCAGCTATACTAGCGGGGGGGCGAACACCGGGGAGCTGTTTTTT; cdr3_aa: CASSYTSGGANTGELFF
v_call: TRBV29-1; j_call: TRBJ1-1; clone_size: NA; d_call: NA; cdr3_nt: TGCAGCGTTGAAGGGGTCCGCGGAAGGTCAGAAGCTTTCTTT; cdr3_aa: CSVEGVRGRSEAFF
v_call: TRBV29-1; j_call: TRBJ2-7; clone_size: many; d_call: TRBD1; cdr3_nt: TGCAGCGCGCGGACAGGGGGCTCCTACGAGCAGTACTTC; cdr3_aa: CSARTGGSYEQYF
v_call: TRBV7-9; j_call: TRBJ1-3; clone_size: many; d_call: NA; cdr3_nt: TGTGCCAGCAGCTTAGGAGGGGGAACAAGAAACACCATATATTTT; cdr3_aa: CASSLGGGTRNTIYF
v_call: TRBV11-1; j_call: TRBJ2-7; clone_size: NA; d_call: NA; cdr3_nt: TGTGCCAGCAGCCCTACTCAGGGACCCGTCTACGAGCAGTACTTC; cdr3_aa: CASSPTQGPVYEQYF
v_call: TRBV29-1; j_call: TRBJ2-7; clone_size: many; d_call: NA; cdr3_nt: TGCAGCGTTGCCTTTGGCAGGCGGGCCTACGAGCAGTACTTC; cdr3_aa: CSVAFGRRAYEQYF
v_call: TRBV7-2; j_call: TRBJ1-2; clone_size: NA; d_call: TRBD1; cdr3_nt: TGTGCCAGCAGCAGGGGGCGGGGTGACTATGGCTACACCTTC; cdr3_aa: CASSRGRGDYGYTF
v_call: TRBV10-2; j_call: TRBJ1-2; clone_size: NA; d_call: NA; cdr3_nt: TGCGCCAGCAGTGAGCCCGGGTTCGGCGGCTACACCTTC; cdr3_aa: CASSEPGFGGYTF
v_call: TRBV7-2; j_call: TRBJ2-2; clone_size: many; d_call: NA; cdr3_nt: TGTGCCAGCAGCCCGAGGGGTAGTCGCGTCACCGGGGAGCTGTTTTTT; cdr3_aa: CASSPRGSRVTGELFF
v_call: TRBV28; j_call: TRBJ2-5; clone_size: many; d_call: TRBD2; cdr3_nt: TGTGCCAGCAACTCAGCGGGGGGTTCTCAAGAGACCCAGTACTTC; cdr3_aa: CASNSAGGSQETQYF
v_call: TRBV11-2; j_call: TRBJ2-7; clone_size: many; d_call: NA; cdr3_nt: TGTGCCAGCAGCTTAGGGGGGTATAGGTCAATTCCCTACGAGCAGTACTTC; cdr3_aa: CASSLGGYRSIPYEQYF
v_call: TRBV7-2; j_call: TRBJ1-5; clone_size: many; d_call: NA; cdr3_nt: TGTGCCAGCAGCTTCAGCTCCGGCGACCATCAGCCCCAGCATTTT; cdr3_aa: CASSFSSGDHQPQHF
v_call: TRBV5-6; j_call: TRBJ1-5; clone_size: few; d_call: NA; cdr3_nt: TGTGCCAGCAGCTTTTTCTCGACGGGGGCCGGGAATCAGCCCCAGCATTTT; cdr3_aa: CASSFFSTGAGNQPQHF
v_call: TRBV10-2; j_call: TRBJ2-3; clone_size: NA; d_call: NA; cdr3_nt: TGCGCCAGCACCGCACGGCCGATCTATTTGAGGGATACGCAGTATTTT; cdr3_aa: CASTARPIYLRDTQYF
v_call: TRBV27; j_call: TRBJ1-6; clone_size: few; d_call: TRBD1; cdr3_nt: TGTGCCAGCAGCGGGGACAGATCCTATAATTCACCCCTCCACTTT; cdr3_aa: CASSGDRSYNSPLHF
v_call: TRBV27; j_call: TRBJ2-1; clone_size: NA; d_call: NA; cdr3_nt: TGTGCCAGTTGGGACTTTAGTTTAGGAAAGTTCTTC; cdr3_aa: CASWDFSLGKFF
v_call: TRBV19; j_call: TRBJ2-2; clone_size: many; d_call: NA; cdr3_nt: TGTGCCACTCAAAAGGGCCAACAGGGGAACACCGGGGAGCTGTTTTTT; cdr3_aa: CATQKGQQGNTGELFF